Listed below are T cell receptor beta chains from one sample, sequenced in a study of cytomegalovirus exposure and HLA in healthy donors. This table comes from immunoSEQ multiplex PCR, and its TCRdb copy is limited to in-frame clones, with some not included. The sample lists under 200,000 clones; approximately 71% were seen once. What was sequenced was PBMCs. Receptor source: a male donor in good health and CMV-seronegative. Both conserved end residues are part of each CDR3. A D gene is named only where the DNA matches it firmly. Size is stated for part of the rows, as once, few or many counts, or as a class when the clone is expanded.

NA,TRBV7-3,TRBJ2-5,TRBD2,TGTGCCAGCAGCTCCCTATCAGCGGGGGGACAAGAGACCCAGTACTTC,CASSSLSAGGQETQYF
NA,TRBV9,TRBJ2-5,NA,TGTGCCAGCAGCGTAGCGGGGGGCGTGGAGACCCAGTACTTC,CASSVAGGVETQYF
NA,TRBV2,TRBJ2-7,NA,TGTGCCAGCAGTGGATACCTAGTTTTGGGGCAGTACTTC,CASSGYLVLGQYF
NA,TRBV5-1,TRBJ1-1,NA,TGCGCCAGCAGCTCCCCTACTGAAGCTTTCTTT,CASSSPTEAFF
few,TRBV4-3,TRBJ1-4,NA,TGCGCCAGCAGATCAGAAACTAATGAAAAACTGTTTTTT,CASRSETNEKLFF
few,TRBV7-2,TRBJ2-1,TRBD2,TGTGCCAGCAGGATAGCGGGGGCGGAGCAGTTCTTC,CASRIAGAEQFF
few,TRBV5-1,TRBJ2-1,TRBD1,TGCGCCAGCAGCTTGGGGACAGGAGGCGGCAATGAGCAGTTCTTC,CASSLGTGGGNEQFF
NA,TRBV7-9,TRBJ1-2,NA,TGTGCCAGCAGCTTAGCCTCAGGGTTAGGCTACACCTTC,CASSLASGLGYTF
NA,TRBV7-3,TRBJ2-7,TRBD2,TGTGCCAGCAGCTTAGGCGGGAGGAGAAACGAGCAGTACTTC,CASSLGGRRNEQYF
NA,TRBV5-1,TRBJ2-7,TRBD1,TGCGCCAGCAGCTCTGTCCGGGACAGCCCCTACGAGCAGTACTTC,CASSSVRDSPYEQYF
NA,TRBV6-5,TRBJ1-6,NA,TGTGCCAGCAGTCCCCGGGACACAAATAATTCACCCCTCCACTTT,CASSPRDTNNSPLHF
NA,TRBV5-4,TRBJ2-3,TRBD2,TGTGCCAGCAGCTTAACGGGGGGAAGAGATACGCAGTATTTT,CASSLTGGRDTQYF
NA,TRBV5-4,TRBJ1-1,TRBD1,TGTGCCAGCAGCTCCTACAGGGGGGTTATGAACACTGAAGCTTTCTTT,CASSSYRGVMNTEAFF
NA,TRBV27,TRBJ2-7,NA,TGTGCCAGCAGTTTCGGAGGAAGTTCCTACGAGCAGTACTTC,CASSFGGSSYEQYF
NA,TRBV7-9,TRBJ1-3,NA,TGTGCCAGCAGCTTATACAGGGTCGGCGGAGGTAACACCATATATTTT,CASSLYRVGGGNTIYF
NA,TRBV7-9,TRBJ2-7,TRBD1,TGTGCCAGCAGCTCGGTGCCGGGACAGGGGGTTGGCGAGCAGTACTTC,CASSSVPGQGVGEQYF
NA,TRBV10-3,TRBJ2-7,NA,TGTGCCATCAGCGTACCGGGGGAGATAACCTACGAGCAGTACTTC,CAISVPGEITYEQYF
NA,TRBV7-2,TRBJ1-2,TRBD1,TGTGCCAGCAGCTTAGAGTCGCAGGGGGGTGGCTACACCTTC,CASSLESQGGGYTF
NA,TRBV11-1,TRBJ2-3,NA,TGTGCCAGCAGCTTAGGTCGTACGGGGGACGCAGATACGCAGTATTTT,CASSLGRTGDADTQYF
NA,TRBV4-1,TRBJ1-2,TRBD1,TGCGCCAGCAGCCAAGACCCCTCGAGGGACAGGGGTTCCTATGGCTACACCTTC,CASSQDPSRDRGSYGYTF
few,TRBV7-6,TRBJ2-1,NA,TGTGCCAGCAGTTCAGGGCCTGAAATGGGGCGTGAGCAGTTCTTC,CASSSGPEMGREQFF
few,TRBV10-2,TRBJ1-5,NA,TGCGCCAGCAGGCGGACAGAAGATCAGCCCCAGCATTTT,CASRRTEDQPQHF
NA,TRBV5-4,TRBJ1-6,NA,TGTGCCAGCAGCTTCGCGGGTGAGCTTAAATCACCCCTCCACTTT,CASSFAGELKSPLHF
NA,TRBV7-9,TRBJ2-1,TRBD2,TGTGCCAGCAGAAGGCAGGGACTAGCGGGGGTAACCTCCTACAATGAGCAGTTCTTC,CASRRQGLAGVTSYNEQFF
NA,TRBV19,TRBJ1-5,NA,TGTGCCAGTAGTACCAGGGATCGCAATCAGCCCCAGCATTTT,CASSTRDRNQPQHF
NA,TRBV6-1,TRBJ1-2,NA,TGTGCCAGCAGGGCAGGGAGGAATTATGGCTACACCTTC,CASRAGRNYGYTF
once,TRBV9,TRBJ1-5,TRBD1,TGTGCCAGCAGCGATGGGACAGTTAGCAATCAGCCCCAGCATTTT,CASSDGTVSNQPQHF
NA,TRBV9,TRBJ2-3,NA,TGTGCCAGCAGCGTAGGTTTCAGGCCAGATACGCAGTATTTT,CASSVGFRPDTQYF
NA,TRBV27,TRBJ2-3,TRBD1,TGTGCCAGCAGTTTGTTATACGGGACAGGGACAGATACGCAGTATTTT,CASSLLYGTGTDTQYF
NA,TRBV5-1,TRBJ2-2,NA,TGCGCCAGCAGCTTGGAAGCACCGAACACCGGGGAGCTGTTTTTT,CASSLEAPNTGELFF
few,TRBV2,TRBJ2-7,NA,TGTGCCAGCAGTCCCGGGACCCAGGGGAACGAGCAGTACTTC,CASSPGTQGNEQYF
NA,TRBV6-5,TRBJ2-2,TRBD2,TGTGCCAGCAGCGAGGGACTAGCATACACCGGGGAGCTGTTTTTT,CASSEGLAYTGELFF
NA,TRBV18,TRBJ1-4,NA,TGTGCCAGCTCACCGGACGGGACAACGGCAACTAATGAAAAACTGTTTTTT,CASSPDGTTATNEKLFF
NA,TRBV4-2,TRBJ2-7,TRBD2,TGTGCCAGCAGCCAAGATTTCGCGACTAGCGGGAAGGACGAGCAGTACTTC,CASSQDFATSGKDEQYF
NA,TRBV7-2,TRBJ2-5,TRBD1,TGTGCCAGCAGCTTAGACAGGGGCCGTCGAGTGACCCAGTACTTC,CASSLDRGRRVTQYF
NA,TRBV6-5,TRBJ1-2,NA,TGTGCCAGCAGTTACACATACGGACAGCCCTATGGCTACACCTTC,CASSYTYGQPYGYTF
NA,TRBV11-2,TRBJ2-7,NA,TGTGCCAGCAGCTTTTCTCTAGGGGGTCGCGAGCAGTACTTC,CASSFSLGGREQYF
NA,TRBV27,TRBJ1-2,NA,TGTGCCAGCAGTCCGGAGGGTCTTCGGGCCTATGGCTACACCTTC,CASSPEGLRAYGYTF
NA,TRBV6-6,TRBJ1-3,NA,TGTGCCAGCAGTTACTCTACGAGGAACTCTGGAAACACCATATATTTT,CASSYSTRNSGNTIYF
NA,TRBV5-8,TRBJ2-5,TRBD1,TGTGCCAGCAGCTTGGTCCCAGGGGGCTGGGAGACCCAGTACTTC,CASSLVPGGWETQYF
NA,TRBV28,TRBJ1-5,NA,TGTGCCAGCAGTCGCCGAGGGTCCTCCAATCAGCCCCAGCATTTT,CASSRRGSSNQPQHF
NA,TRBV5-1,TRBJ2-2,NA,TGCGCCAGCAGCTTGGTAGCTGAAGGGGAGCTGTTTTTT,CASSLVAEGELFF
NA,TRBV7-9,TRBJ1-2,NA,TGTGCCAGCAGCTTAACGACAGACCTTACTAACTATGGCTACACCTTC,CASSLTTDLTNYGYTF
NA,TRBV7-2,TRBJ2-4,NA,NA,CASSFGPGNPRHF
NA,TRBV19,TRBJ2-1,TRBD1,TGTGCCAGTATGAGGGGGACAGGGATTTACAATGAGCAGTTCTTC,CASMRGTGIYNEQFF
NA,TRBV4-1,TRBJ1-4,TRBD1,TGCGCCAGCAGCCAAGCGACAGGGTGGAGTGAAAAACTGTTTTTT,CASSQATGWSEKLFF
few,TRBV9,TRBJ2-5,TRBD2,TGTGCCAGCAGCGGGGGACTAGTAGAGGGGGAGACCCAGTACTTC,CASSGGLVEGETQYF
NA,TRBV6-4,TRBJ1-1,NA,TGTGCCAGCCTGAGGACAGAAGCTTTCTTT,CASLRTEAFF
NA,TRBV10-1,TRBJ2-7,NA,TGCGCCGGCACACAGGGTCGATCCTACGAGCAGTACTTC,CAGTQGRSYEQYF
NA,TRBV7-7,TRBJ2-2,TRBD2,TGTGCCAGCAGTTCGGGGACTAGCGGGACAGGGGAGCTGTTTTTT,CASSSGTSGTGELFF
NA,TRBV27,TRBJ1-5,TRBD1,TGTGCCAGCAGTTCGACCCCGACAGGGGGCATTGGTCAGCCCCAGCATTTT,CASSSTPTGGIGQPQHF
NA,TRBV10-1,TRBJ1-5,TRBD1,TGCGCCAGCGCTCACTCCGGGACAGAAAATCAGCCCCAGCATTTT,CASAHSGTENQPQHF
NA,TRBV19,TRBJ2-1,TRBD1,TGTGCCAGTAGGAAACCGGGACAGCCCTACAATGAGCAGTTCTTC,CASRKPGQPYNEQFF
once,TRBV2,TRBJ1-1,NA,TGTGCCAGCAGTGATCGGGGTCCGTACACTGAAGCTTTCTTT,CASSDRGPYTEAFF